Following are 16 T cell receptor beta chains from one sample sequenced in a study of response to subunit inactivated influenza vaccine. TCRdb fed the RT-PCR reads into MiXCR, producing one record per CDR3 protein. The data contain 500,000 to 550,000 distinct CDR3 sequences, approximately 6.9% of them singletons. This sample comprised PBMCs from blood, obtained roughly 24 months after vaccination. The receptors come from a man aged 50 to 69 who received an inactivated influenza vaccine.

This chain's CDR3 is CASSLDLASYEQYF. CDR3 DNA: TGCGCCAGCAGCTTGGACCTCGCCAGTTACGAGCAGTACTTC. The chain recombines TRBV5-1 with TRBJ2-7; D remains ambiguous. The CDR3 runs 14 residues. Trimming stripped 0 bases from V and 4 bases from J, with 11 bases between. Germline CDR1 SGHRS, CDR2 YFSETQ.

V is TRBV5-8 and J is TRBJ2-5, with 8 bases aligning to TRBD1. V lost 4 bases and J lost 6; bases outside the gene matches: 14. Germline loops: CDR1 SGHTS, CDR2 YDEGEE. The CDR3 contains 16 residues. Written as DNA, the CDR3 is TGTGCCAGCAGCCGACCGGGACAGGAGGCGAGAAAGACCCAGTACTTC. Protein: CASSRPGQEARKTQYF. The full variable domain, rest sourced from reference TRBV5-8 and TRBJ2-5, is EAGVTQSPTHLIKTRGQQATLRCSPISGHTSVYWYQQALGLGLQFLLWYDEGEERNRGNFPPRFSGRQFPNYSSELNVNALELEDSALYLCASSRPGQEARKTQYFGPGTRLLVL.

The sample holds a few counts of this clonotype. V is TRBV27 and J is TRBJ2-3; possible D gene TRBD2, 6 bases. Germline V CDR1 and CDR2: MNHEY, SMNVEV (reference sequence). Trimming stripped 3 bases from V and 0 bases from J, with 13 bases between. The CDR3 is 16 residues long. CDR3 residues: CASSLVGGSSTDTQYF. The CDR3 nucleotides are TGTGCCAGCAGTTTGGTTGGGGGGTCCAGCACAGATACGCAGTATTTT.

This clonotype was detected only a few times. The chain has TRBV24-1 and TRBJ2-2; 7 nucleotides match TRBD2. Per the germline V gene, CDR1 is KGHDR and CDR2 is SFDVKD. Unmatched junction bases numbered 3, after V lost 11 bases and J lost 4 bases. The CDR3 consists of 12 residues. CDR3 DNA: TGTGCCAGCGGGAGCCCCACCGGGGAGCTGTTTTTT. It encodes CASGSPTGELFF.

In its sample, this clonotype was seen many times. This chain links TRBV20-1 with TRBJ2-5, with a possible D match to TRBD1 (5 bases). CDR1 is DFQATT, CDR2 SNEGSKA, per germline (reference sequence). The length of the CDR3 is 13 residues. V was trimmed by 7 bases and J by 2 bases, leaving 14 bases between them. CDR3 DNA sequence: TGCAGTGTCCCAGCCTCAGGGCAAGAGACCCAGTACTTC. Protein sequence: CSVPASGQETQYF.

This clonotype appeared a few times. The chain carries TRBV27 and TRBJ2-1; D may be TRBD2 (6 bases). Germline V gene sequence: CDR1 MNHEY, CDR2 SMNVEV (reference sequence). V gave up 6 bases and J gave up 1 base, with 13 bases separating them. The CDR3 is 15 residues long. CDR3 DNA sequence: TGTGCCAGCAGCCCGGCAGGGAGGTCCTACAATGAGCAGTTCTTC. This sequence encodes CASSPAGRSYNEQFF.

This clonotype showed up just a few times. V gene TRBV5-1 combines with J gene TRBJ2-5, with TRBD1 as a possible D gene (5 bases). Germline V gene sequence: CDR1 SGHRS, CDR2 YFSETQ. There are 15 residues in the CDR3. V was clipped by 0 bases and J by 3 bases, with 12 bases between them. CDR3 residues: CASSLEVGAEETQYF. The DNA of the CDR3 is TGCGCCAGCAGCTTGGAAGTAGGGGCGGAAGAGACCCAGTACTTC.

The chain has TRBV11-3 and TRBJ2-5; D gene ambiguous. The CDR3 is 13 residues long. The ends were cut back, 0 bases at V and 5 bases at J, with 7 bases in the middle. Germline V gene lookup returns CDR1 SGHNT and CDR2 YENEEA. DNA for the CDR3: TGTGCCAGCAGCTTAGAAGTCTATGAGACCCAGTACTTC. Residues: CASSLEVYETQYF.

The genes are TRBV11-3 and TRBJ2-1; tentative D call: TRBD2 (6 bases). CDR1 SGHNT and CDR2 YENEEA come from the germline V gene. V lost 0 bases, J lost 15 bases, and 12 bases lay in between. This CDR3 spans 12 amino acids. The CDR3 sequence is CASSLEEGVLFF. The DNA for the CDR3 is TGTGCCAGCAGCTTAGAGGAGGGAGTACTGTTCTTC.

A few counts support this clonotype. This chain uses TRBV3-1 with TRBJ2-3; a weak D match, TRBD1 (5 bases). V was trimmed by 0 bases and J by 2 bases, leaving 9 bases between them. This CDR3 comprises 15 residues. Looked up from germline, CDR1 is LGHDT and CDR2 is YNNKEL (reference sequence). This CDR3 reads CASSQDSRVTDTQYF. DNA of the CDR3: TGTGCCAGCAGCCAAGATTCCAGGGTCACAGATACGCAGTATTTT.

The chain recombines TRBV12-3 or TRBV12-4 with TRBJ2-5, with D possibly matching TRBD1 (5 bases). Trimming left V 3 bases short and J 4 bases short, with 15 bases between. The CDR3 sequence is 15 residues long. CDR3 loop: CASSLAGSLGETQYF. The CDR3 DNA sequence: TGTGCCAGCAGTTTGGCAGGGTCGTTGGGAGAGACCCAGTACTTC.

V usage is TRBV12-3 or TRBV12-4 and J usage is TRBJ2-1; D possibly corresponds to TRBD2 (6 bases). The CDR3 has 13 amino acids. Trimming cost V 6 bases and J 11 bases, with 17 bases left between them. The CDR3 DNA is TGTGCCAGCAGAACCGGAGGGGTAACCAAGCAGTTCTTC. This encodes CASRTGGVTKQFF.

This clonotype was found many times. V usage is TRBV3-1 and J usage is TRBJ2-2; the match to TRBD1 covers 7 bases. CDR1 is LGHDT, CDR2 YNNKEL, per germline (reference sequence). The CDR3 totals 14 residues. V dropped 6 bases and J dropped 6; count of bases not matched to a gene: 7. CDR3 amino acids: CASRPTGFAGELFF. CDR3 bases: TGTGCCAGCAGACCGACAGGGTTTGCCGGGGAGCTGTTTTTT.

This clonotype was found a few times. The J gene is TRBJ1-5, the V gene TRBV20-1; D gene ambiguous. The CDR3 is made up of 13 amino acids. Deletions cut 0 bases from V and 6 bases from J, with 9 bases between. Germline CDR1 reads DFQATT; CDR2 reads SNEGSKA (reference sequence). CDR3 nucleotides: TGCAGTGCTAGAGATGGGCCCGGTCAGCCCCAGCATTTT. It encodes CSARDGPGQPQHF.

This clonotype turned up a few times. The CDR3 DNA reads as TGTGCCAGCACCACAGGTCCACCGGGGAATGAGCAGTTCTTC. Residues: CASTTGPPGNEQFF. The V and J genes are TRBV11-2 and TRBJ2-1, with D perhaps given as TRBD1 or TRBD2 (5 bases each). V gave up 7 bases and J gave up 7 bases, with 17 bases separating them. CDR1 SGHAT and CDR2 FQNNGV come from the germline V gene. The CDR3 is 14 amino acids.

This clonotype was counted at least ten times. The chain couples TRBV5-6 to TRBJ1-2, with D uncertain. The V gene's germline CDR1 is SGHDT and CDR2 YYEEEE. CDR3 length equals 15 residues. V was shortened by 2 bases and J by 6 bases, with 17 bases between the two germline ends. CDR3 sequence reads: CASSFSGRTYDGYTF. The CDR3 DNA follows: TGTGCCAGCAGCTTTAGCGGACGTACATACGATGGCTACACCTTC.